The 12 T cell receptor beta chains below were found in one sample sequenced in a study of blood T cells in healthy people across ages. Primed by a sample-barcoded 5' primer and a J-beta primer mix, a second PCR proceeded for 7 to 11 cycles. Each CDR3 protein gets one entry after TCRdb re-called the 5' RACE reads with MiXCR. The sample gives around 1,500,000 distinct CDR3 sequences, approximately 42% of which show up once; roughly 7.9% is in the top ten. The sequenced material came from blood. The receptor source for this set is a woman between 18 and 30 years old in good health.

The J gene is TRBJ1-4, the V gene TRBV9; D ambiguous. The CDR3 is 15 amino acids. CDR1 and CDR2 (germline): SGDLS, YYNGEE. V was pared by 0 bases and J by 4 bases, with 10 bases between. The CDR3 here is CASSVEGGNNEKLFF. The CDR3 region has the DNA TGTGCCAGCAGCGTAGAGGGCGGAAATAATGAAAAACTGTTTTTT.

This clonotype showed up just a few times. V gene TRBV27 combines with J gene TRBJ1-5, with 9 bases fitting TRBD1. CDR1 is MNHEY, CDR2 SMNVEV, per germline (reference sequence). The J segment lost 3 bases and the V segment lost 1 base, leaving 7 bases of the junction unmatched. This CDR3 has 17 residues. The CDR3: CASSLWGDRAYNQPQHF. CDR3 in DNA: TGTGCCAGCAGTTTATGGGGGGACAGGGCTTACAATCAGCCCCAGCATTTT.

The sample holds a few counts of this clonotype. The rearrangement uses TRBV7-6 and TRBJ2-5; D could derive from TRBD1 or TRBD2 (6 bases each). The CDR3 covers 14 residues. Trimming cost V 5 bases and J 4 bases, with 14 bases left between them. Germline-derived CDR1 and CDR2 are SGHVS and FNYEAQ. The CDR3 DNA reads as TGTGCCAGCAGCCCCCCGGGGGCTGCAGAGACCCAGTACTTC. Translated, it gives CASSPPGAAETQYF.

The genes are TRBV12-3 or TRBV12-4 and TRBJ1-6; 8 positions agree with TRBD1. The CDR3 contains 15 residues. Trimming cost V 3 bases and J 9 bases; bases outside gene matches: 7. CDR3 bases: TGTGCCAGCAGTTTCAGGGGGCCGAAAATTTCACCCCTCCACTTT. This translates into CASSFRGPKISPLHF.

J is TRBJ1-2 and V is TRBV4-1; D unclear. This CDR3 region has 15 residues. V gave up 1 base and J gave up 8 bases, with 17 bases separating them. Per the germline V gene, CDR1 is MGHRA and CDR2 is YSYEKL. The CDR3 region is CASSQGSGSKGGYTF. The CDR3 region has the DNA TGCGCCAGCAGCCAAGGGTCCGGAAGCAAGGGAGGCTACACCTTC.

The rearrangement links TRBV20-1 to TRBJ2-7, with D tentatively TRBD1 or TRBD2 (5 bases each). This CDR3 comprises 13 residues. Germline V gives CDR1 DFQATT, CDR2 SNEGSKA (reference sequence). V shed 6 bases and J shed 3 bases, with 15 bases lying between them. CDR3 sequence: CSAETGTVYEQYF. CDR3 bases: TGCAGTGCAGAAACCGGGACGGTCTACGAGCAGTACTTC.

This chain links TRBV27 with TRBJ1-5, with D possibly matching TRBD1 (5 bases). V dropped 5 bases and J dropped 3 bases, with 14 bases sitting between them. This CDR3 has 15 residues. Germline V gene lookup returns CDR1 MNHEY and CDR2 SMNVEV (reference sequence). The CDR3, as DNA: TGTGCCAGCAGTGCCGGGACGGCGATCAATCAGCCCCAGCATTTT. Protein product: CASSAGTAINQPQHF.

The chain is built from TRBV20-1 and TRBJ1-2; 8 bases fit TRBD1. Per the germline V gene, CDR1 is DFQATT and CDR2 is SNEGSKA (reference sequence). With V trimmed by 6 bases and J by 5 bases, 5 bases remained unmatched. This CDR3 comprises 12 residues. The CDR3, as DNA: TGCAGTGCGACAGGGGCGGGGTATGGCTACACCTTC. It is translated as CSATGAGYGYTF.

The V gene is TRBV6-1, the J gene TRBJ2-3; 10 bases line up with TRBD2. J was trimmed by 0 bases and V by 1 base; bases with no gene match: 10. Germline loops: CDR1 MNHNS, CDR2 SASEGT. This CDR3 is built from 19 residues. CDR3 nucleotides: TGTGCCAGCAGTGAAGGTCTAGCGGGGGCGTTCCCTAGCACAGATACGCAGTATTTT. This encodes CASSEGLAGAFPSTDTQYF.

The CDR3 nucleotides are TGTGCCAGCAGTCTTACAGGGTTTGGGGCTGGAAACACCATATATTTT. Its protein product is CASSLTGFGAGNTIYF. The chain employs TRBV27 and TRBJ1-3; D is perhaps TRBD1 (6 bases). Germline V gene sequence: CDR1 MNHEY, CDR2 SMNVEV (reference sequence). The CDR3 is made up of 16 amino acids. The V gene lost 5 bases and the J gene lost 2 bases, with 16 bases spanning the gap.

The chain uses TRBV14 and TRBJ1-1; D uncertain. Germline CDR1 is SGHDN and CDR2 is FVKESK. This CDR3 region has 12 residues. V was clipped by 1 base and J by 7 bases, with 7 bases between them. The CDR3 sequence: CASSQVGCEAFF. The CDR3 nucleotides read TGTGCCAGCAGCCAAGTAGGTTGTGAAGCTTTCTTT.

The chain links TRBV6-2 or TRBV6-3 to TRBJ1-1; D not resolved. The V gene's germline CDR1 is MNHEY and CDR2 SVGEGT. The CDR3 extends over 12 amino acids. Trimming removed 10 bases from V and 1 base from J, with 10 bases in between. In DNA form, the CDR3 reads TGTGCCACTTCAAAAGGGAACACTGAAGCTTTCTTT. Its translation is CATSKGNTEAFF.